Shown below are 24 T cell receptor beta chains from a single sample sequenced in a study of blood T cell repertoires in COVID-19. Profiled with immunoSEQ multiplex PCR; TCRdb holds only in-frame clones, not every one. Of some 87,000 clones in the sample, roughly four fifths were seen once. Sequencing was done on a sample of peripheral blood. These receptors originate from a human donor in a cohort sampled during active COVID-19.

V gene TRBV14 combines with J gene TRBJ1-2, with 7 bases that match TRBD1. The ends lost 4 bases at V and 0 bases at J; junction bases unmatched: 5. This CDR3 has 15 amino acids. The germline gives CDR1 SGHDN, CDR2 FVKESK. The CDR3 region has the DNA TGTGCCAGCAGCCCGAGGCAGGGGGCTAACTATGGCTACACCTTC. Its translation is CASSPRQGANYGYTF.

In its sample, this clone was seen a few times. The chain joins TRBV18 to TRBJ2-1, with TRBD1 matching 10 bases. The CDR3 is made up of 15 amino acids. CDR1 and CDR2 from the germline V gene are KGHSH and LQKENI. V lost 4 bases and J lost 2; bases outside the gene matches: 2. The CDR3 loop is CASSQGQGAYNEQFF. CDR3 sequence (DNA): TGTGCCAGCTCACAAGGACAGGGGGCCTACAATGAGCAGTTCTTC. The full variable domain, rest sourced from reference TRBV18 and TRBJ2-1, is NAGVMQNPRHLVRRRGQEARLRCSPMKGHSHVYWYRQLPEEGLKFMVYLQKENIIDESGMPKERFSAEFPKEGPSILRIQQVVRGDSAAYFCASSQGQGAYNEQFFGPGTRLTVL.

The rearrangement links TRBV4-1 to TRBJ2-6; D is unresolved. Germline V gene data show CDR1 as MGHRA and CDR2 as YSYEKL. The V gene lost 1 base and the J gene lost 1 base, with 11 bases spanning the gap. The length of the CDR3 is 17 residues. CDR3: CASSQVAAASGANVLTF. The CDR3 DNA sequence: TGCGCCAGCAGCCAAGTTGCGGCTGCATCTGGGGCCAACGTCCTGACTTTC.

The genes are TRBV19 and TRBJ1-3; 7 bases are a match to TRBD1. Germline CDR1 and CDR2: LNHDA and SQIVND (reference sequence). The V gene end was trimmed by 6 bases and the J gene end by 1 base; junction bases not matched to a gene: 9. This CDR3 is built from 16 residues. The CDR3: CASRLQGTGSGNTIYF. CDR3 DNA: TGTGCCAGTAGGCTACAGGGGACGGGATCTGGAAACACCATATATTTT.

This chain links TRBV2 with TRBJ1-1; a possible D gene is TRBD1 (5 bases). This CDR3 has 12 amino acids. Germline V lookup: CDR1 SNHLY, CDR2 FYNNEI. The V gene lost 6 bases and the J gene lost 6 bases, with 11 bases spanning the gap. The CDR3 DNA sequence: TGTGCCAGCAGGGAGGGGTGGCCTGAAGCTTTCTTT. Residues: CASREGWPEAFF.

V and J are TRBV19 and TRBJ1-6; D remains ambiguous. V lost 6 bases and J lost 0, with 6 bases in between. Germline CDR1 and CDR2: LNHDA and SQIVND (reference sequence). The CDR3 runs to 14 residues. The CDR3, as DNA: TGTGCCAGTAGGACAAGCTCCTATAATTCACCCCTCCACTTT. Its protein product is CASRTSSYNSPLHF.

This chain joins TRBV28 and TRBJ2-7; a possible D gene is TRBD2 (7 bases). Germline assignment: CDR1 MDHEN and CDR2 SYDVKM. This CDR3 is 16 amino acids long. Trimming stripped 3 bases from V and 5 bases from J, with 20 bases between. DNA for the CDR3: TGTGCCAGCAGTTTTTTAACGCGGGGGCCCGGGAACGAGCAGTACTTC. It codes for CASSFLTRGPGNEQYF.

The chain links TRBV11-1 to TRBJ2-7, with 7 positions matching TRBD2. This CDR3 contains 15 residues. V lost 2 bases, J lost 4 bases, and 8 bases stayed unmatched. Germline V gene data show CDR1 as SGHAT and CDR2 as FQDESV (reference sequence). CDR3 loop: CASSLSVGGKYEQYF. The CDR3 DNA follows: TGTGCCAGCAGCTTATCGGTCGGGGGGAAATACGAGCAGTACTTC. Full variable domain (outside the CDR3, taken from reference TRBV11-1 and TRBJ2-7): EAEVAQSPRYKITEKSQAVAFWCDPISGHATLYWYRQILGQGPELLVQFQDESVVDDSQLPKDRFSAERLKGVDSTLKIQPAELGDSAMYLCASSLSVGGKYEQYFGPGTRLTVT.

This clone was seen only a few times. CDR3 sequence (DNA): TGTGCCAGCAGCGTCCAGGGCACCTACAATGAGCAGTTCTTC. Its protein product is CASSVQGTYNEQFF. The chain links TRBV7-2 to TRBJ2-1, with D possibly being TRBD1 (5 bases). V was cut by 5 bases and J by 2 bases, with 10 bases left in between. CDR3 length: 14 amino acids. Looked up from germline, CDR1 is SGHTA and CDR2 is FQGNSA.

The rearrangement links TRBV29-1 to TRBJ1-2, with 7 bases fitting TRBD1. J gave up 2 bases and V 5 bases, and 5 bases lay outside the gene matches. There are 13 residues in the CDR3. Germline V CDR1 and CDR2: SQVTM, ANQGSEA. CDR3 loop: CSVLGQTNYGYTF. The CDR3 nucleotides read TGCAGCGTTTTGGGACAGACGAACTATGGCTACACCTTC.

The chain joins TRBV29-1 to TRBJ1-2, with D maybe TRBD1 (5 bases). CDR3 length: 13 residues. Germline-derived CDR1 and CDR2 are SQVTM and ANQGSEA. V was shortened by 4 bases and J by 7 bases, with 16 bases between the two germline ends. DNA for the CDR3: TGCAGCGTTGGCAGTCAGGGACTTGGTGGCTACACCTTC. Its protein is CSVGSQGLGGYTF.

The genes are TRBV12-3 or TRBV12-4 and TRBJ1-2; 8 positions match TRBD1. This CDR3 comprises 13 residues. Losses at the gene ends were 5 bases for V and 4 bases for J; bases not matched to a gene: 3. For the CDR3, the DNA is TGTGCCAGCAGTCCGGGACAGGTCTATGGCTACACCTTC. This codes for CASSPGQVYGYTF.

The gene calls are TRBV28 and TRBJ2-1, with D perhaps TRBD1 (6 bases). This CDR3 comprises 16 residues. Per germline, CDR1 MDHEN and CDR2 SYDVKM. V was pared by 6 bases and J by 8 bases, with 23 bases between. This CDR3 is CASRPPQGAFRYEQFF. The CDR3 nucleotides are TGTGCCAGCAGGCCCCCACAGGGCGCCTTTCGGTATGAGCAGTTCTTC.

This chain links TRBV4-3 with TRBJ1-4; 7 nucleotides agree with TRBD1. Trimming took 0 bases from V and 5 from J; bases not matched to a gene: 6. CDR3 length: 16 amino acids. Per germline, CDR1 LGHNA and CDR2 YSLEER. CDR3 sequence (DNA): TGCGCCAGCAGCCAAGAAGTAAACAGGGGAAATGAAAAACTGTTTTTT. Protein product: CASSQEVNRGNEKLFF.

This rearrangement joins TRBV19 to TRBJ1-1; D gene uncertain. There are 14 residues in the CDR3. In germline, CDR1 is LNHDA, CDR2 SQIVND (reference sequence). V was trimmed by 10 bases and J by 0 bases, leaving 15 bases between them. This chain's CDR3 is CATRDPGLNTEAFF. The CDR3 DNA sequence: TGTGCCACTAGAGACCCGGGATTGAACACTGAAGCTTTCTTT.

CDR3 nucleotides: TGTGCCAGCTCATCCGGGTCCAAAGGAGAGACCCAGTACTTC. Encoded protein: CASSSGSKGETQYF. The chain has TRBV18 and TRBJ2-5; D remains unclear. Looked up from germline, CDR1 is KGHSH and CDR2 is LQKENI. Deletions cut 5 bases from V and 4 bases from J, with 14 bases between. The length of the CDR3 is 14 residues.

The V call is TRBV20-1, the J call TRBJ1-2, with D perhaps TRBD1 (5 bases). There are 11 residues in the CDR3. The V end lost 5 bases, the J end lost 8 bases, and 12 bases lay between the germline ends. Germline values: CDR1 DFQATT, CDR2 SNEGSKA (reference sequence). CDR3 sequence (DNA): TGCAGTGCTCGATGGGGGGGAGGCTACACCTTC. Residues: CSARWGGGYTF.

CDR3 residues: CAINSGVAGYTF. CDR3 in DNA: TGTGCCATCAACTCAGGGGTTGCTGGCTACACCTTC. The chain links TRBV10-3 to TRBJ1-2, with TRBD1 as a possible D gene (6 bases). Trimming took 7 bases from V and 7 from J, leaving 13 bases between them. The CDR3 has 12 amino acids. CDR1 and CDR2 (germline): ENHRY, SYGVKD.

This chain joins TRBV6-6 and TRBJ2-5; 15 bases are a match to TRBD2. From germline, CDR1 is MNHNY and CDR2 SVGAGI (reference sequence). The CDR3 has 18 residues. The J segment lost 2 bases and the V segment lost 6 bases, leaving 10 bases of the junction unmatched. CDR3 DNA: TGTGCCAGCAGCCGACCCGGACTAGCGGGAGGGCCGCAAGAGACCCAGTACTTC. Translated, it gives CASSRPGLAGGPQETQYF.

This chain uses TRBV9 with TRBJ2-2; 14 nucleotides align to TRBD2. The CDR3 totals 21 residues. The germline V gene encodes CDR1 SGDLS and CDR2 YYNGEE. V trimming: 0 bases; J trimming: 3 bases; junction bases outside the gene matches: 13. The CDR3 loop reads CASSVGELGLAGATYTGELFF. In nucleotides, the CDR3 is TGTGCCAGCAGCGTAGGAGAATTGGGACTAGCGGGAGCTACTTACACCGGGGAGCTGTTTTTT.

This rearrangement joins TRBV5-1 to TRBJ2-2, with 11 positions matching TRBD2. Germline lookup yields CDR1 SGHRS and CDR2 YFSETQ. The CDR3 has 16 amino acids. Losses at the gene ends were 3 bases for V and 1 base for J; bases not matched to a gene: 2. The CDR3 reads CASSSGLAGNTGELFF. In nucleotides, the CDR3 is TGCGCCAGCAGCTCCGGACTAGCGGGGAACACCGGGGAGCTGTTTTTT.

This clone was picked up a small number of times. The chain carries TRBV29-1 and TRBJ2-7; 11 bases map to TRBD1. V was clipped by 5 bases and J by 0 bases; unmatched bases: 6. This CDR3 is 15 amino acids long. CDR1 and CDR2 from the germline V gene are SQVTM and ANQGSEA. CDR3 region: CSVSGTGGGSYEQYF. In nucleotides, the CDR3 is TGCAGCGTTTCCGGGACAGGGGGGGGCTCCTACGAGCAGTACTTC.

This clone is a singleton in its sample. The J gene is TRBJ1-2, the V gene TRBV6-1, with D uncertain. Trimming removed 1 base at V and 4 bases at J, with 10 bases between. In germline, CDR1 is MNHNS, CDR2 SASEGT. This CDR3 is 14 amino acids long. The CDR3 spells CASSEGSNFYGYTF. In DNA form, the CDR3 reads TGTGCCAGCAGTGAAGGGTCGAACTTCTATGGCTACACCTTC.

The CDR3 DNA is TGTGCCAGCAAGACTAGCGTGCTCACAGATACGCAGTATTTT. Encoded protein: CASKTSVLTDTQYF. The chain joins TRBV5-5 to TRBJ2-3; 8 nucleotides line up with TRBD2. This CDR3 has 14 residues. V gave up 6 bases and J gave up 2 bases; unmatched junction bases: 5. Germline V CDR1 and CDR2: SGHKS, YYEKEE (reference sequence).